This TCR beta chain was documented in a study of regulatory T cells in long-lasting Graves disease. Arm-PCR of CDR3 regions with iRepertoire HTBI primers generated TCR beta libraries. As originally analysed: Sequenced samples collectively carried under 75 TRBV and 14 TRBJ segments. Each CDR3 protein is one row after TCRdb ran MiXCR on the multiplex PCR reads. In this record, the V and J calls reflect TCRdb's handling and not the investigators' own analysis. The sample carries roughly 470,000 distinct CDR3 sequences, around 20% recorded once. V was shortened by 3 bases and J by 1 base, with 18 bases between the two germline ends. The CDR3 consists of 17 residues. Per the germline V gene, CDR1 is MNHNS and CDR2 is SASEGT. Indicated time point: persistent/refractory GD, antithyroid drugs over 5 years with positive TRAb. RNA isolated from PBMCs was used to make the TCR library. This clonotype was recorded a few times.

This clonotype was sampled from a female donor with Graves disease. The sample here was peripheral blood mononuclear cells (PBMCs), taken when the disease was refractory, from a patient treated with antithyroid drugs. This chain uses TRBV6-1 with TRBJ1-1; no clear D gene. Written as DNA, the CDR3 is TGTGCCAGCAGTGATCCCTATTCGGGAATACCGAACACTGAAGCTTTCTTT. Translated: CASSDPYSGIPNTEAFF.